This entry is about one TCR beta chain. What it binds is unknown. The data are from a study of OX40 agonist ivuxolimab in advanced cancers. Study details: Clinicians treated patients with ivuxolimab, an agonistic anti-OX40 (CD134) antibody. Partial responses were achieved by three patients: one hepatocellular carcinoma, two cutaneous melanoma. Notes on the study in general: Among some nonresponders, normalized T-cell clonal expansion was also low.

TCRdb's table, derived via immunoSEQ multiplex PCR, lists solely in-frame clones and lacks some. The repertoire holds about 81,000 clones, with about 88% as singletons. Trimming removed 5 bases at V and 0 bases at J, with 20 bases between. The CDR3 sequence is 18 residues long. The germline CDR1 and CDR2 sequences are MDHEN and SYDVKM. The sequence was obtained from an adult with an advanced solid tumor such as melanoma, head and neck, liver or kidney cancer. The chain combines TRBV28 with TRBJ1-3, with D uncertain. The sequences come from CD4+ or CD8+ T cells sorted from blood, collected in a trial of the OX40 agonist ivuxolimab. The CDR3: CASSLRGAGRSSGNTIYF. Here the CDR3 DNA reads TGTGCCAGCAGTCTTCGTGGTGCAGGCCGTTCCTCTGGAAACACCATATATTTT.